This paragraph covers one T cell receptor (beta chain) sequence. The antigen it binds to is not known. Per-base quality was not reported, and no clone a single base away is much larger than it. These data are taken from a study of blood T cell repertoires in COVID-19 (dated by TCRdb to between 2020 and 2021). With regard to the full study: Collaborator samples came from the United States, Italy and Spain and covered acute and convalescent phases of COVID-19. The prospective study material was composed of cDNA or gDNA derived from T cells, B-cell-depleted T cells, or PBMCs. Deeply sampled blood TCRbeta repertoires from subjects exposed to, actively infected with, or recovered from COVID-19 were included in the dataset. The repertoires were made available in a free public database intended to serve as a resource for research on the immune response to SARS-CoV-2. Samples were obtained from the ongoing ImmuneRACE study (first 160 participants) and from 1,200 or so subjects provided by 6 global collaborators. Sample metadata almost always included a de-identified subject ID, COVID-19 status, age in years and sex. Where HLA class I and class II types were available, the types were taken from metadata supplied by the sample provider, not from assay-based typing.

The study at large found these results: Clinical and demographic metadata were provided uncurated, with the amount varying by source and participant.

The collaborating institutions used their own protocols to collect whole blood in K2EDTA tubes. For TCRbeta analysis, collaborators shipped samples as frozen whole blood, isolated PBMCs, or DNA extracted from either of those sample types. TCRbeta CDR3 regions were amplified from genomic DNA by means of the immunoSEQ Assay, a bias-controlled multiplex PCR. Concerning the study's data processing: The number of nucleated cells in each sample was estimated by amplification of reference gene primers within the assay. Sequence reads were collapsed and filtered to measure the absolute abundance of every unique TCRbeta CDR3 rearrangement. For each sample, productive Simpson clonality was calculated as the square root of Simpson's diversity index over productive rearrangements. TCRdb provides this immuneACCESS table in a form limited to in-frame rearrangements. Some clones are lacking; in checked studies, under half of them reflect an unresolved V gene, and why the rest are absent is not known. V and J calls and clone size come straight from that table; D and trimming were deduced from the DNA. The sample table holds 300,000 to 400,000 clones, of which approximately 88% were seen once. 3.5% to 4.5% of the sample comes from the top ten.

V gives up 0 bases and J gives up 0 bases, and the segment between their germline ends measures 13 bases. The CDR3 goes from the cysteine to the phenylalanine over 18 residues. Only CDR3 DNA is held: 54 bases, read in frame from base 1. The germline V gene sets CDR1 to SGDLS and CDR2 to YYNGEE. The rearranged segments are TRBV9 and TRBJ2-6; TRBD2 is a weak D gene call, 6 bases matching. This TCR came from a woman aged 50 to 60 with active or convalescent COVID-19. The source material was peripheral blood. The nucleotides are TGTGCCAGCAGCGTAGGGGGAGCGGGCTCCTCTGGGGCCAACGTCCTGACTTTC. It specifies CASSVGGAGSSGANVLTF.